A selection of T cell receptor beta chains follows, all from one sample in a study of blood T cell repertoires in COVID-19. The method was immunoSEQ multiplex PCR; TCRdb's version includes in-frame clones alone and lacks a portion of them. In the table there are tens of thousands of clones, 83% of which are singletons. Material for sequencing was peripheral blood. All receptors derive from a man aged 25 to 40 with COVID-19, enrolled during active disease. CDR3s include the opening cysteine and the closing phenylalanine or tryptophan. Each record gives: clone size, J gene, V gene, D gene, CDR3 DNA, CDR3 protein. A D gene is named only where the DNA matches it firmly. Size values are once, few and many counts, or a class for expanded clones, and some rows have none.

abundance: -
j_gene: TRBJ1-2
v_gene: TRBV10-1
d_gene: TRBD1
CDR3nt: TGCGCCAGCAGACGGACAGGGGAGAATGGCTACACCTTC
CDR3aa: CASRRTGENGYTF

abundance: few
j_gene: TRBJ1-1
v_gene: TRBV27
d_gene: TRBD1
CDR3nt: TGTGCCAGCAGTTTAAAACAGGGGGGGTACACTGAAGCTTTCTTT
CDR3aa: CASSLKQGGYTEAFF

abundance: -
j_gene: TRBJ1-4
v_gene: TRBV9
d_gene: -
CDR3nt: TGTGCCAGCAGCGTAGCCGCGGAACCGAGCGAAAAACTGTTTTTT
CDR3aa: CASSVAAEPSEKLFF

abundance: -
j_gene: TRBJ1-2
v_gene: TRBV12-3/TRBV12-4
d_gene: -
CDR3nt: TGTGCCAGCAGTTTTTGGTCAGGGGAAGGCTACACCTTC
CDR3aa: CASSFWSGEGYTF

abundance: -
j_gene: TRBJ2-5
v_gene: TRBV11-1
d_gene: TRBD1
CDR3nt: TGTGCCAGCAGCCCAGGGGGCCAAGAGACCCAGTACTTC
CDR3aa: CASSPGGQETQYF

abundance: -
j_gene: TRBJ2-5
v_gene: TRBV5-5
d_gene: -
CDR3nt: TGTGCCAGCAGCTGGATATTCAGGGGAGAGACCCAGTACTTC
CDR3aa: CASSWIFRGETQYF

abundance: -
j_gene: TRBJ2-5
v_gene: TRBV6-6
d_gene: -
CDR3nt: TGTGCCAGCAGTCGAACCTTCGGAGGACTCCAAGAGACCCAGTACTTC
CDR3aa: CASSRTFGGLQETQYF

abundance: -
j_gene: TRBJ2-7
v_gene: TRBV7-2
d_gene: TRBD1
CDR3nt: TGTGCCAGCAGCTTTACCGGGACAGGGGGTTACGAGCAGTACTTC
CDR3aa: CASSFTGTGGYEQYF

abundance: -
j_gene: TRBJ1-2
v_gene: TRBV28
d_gene: -
CDR3nt: TGTGCCAGCAGCGAGCGAGGGGGTGGCTACACCTTC
CDR3aa: CASSERGGGYTF

abundance: -
j_gene: TRBJ1-3
v_gene: TRBV28
d_gene: -
CDR3nt: TGTGCCAGCAGTTGGACAAACTCTGGAAACACCATATATTTT
CDR3aa: CASSWTNSGNTIYF

abundance: -
j_gene: TRBJ2-7
v_gene: TRBV20-1
d_gene: -
CDR3nt: TGCAGTGCTAGTTCGGGGAGGCTAGCGAGGAGCTCCTACGAGCAGTACTTC
CDR3aa: CSASSGRLARSSYEQYF

abundance: -
j_gene: TRBJ2-7
v_gene: TRBV30
d_gene: TRBD2
CDR3nt: TGTGCCTGGAGTGCCAGCGGGAATCGGGAGCAGTACTTC
CDR3aa: CAWSASGNREQYF